Following are 17 T cell receptor beta chains from one sample sequenced in a study of CD8 T cells in Susac syndrome. Reverse transcription of roughly 0.45 to 1 ug RNA was performed with random hexamers. TCRdb redid the calling of the immunoSEQ multiplex PCR reads with MiXCR, one entry per CDR3 protein. Seen here are fewer than 80,000 distinct CDR3 sequences, roughly 94% observed once, and the top ten hold more than 0.4%. Input material: CD8+ T cells from PBMCs. The receptor set was obtained from a human donor with Susac syndrome.

V is TRBV5-8 and J is TRBJ2-7; D may match TRBD1 or TRBD2 (7 bases each). The CDR3 is 17 residues long. CDR1 and CDR2 from the germline V gene are SGHTS and YDEGEE. Trimming took off 7 bases at V and 0 bases at J, with 23 bases between the two ends. The CDR3 region has the DNA TGTGCCAGCGGGGAGGGACAGATAATATCGGGCTCCTACGAGCAGTACTTC. Translated: CASGEGQIISGSYEQYF.

The V and J genes are TRBV4-3 and TRBJ1-2; weak D call: TRBD1 (6 bases). V dropped 1 base and J dropped 6 bases, with 15 bases sitting between them. The germline gives CDR1 LGHNA, CDR2 YSLEER. CDR3 length: 15 residues. DNA of the CDR3: TGCGCCAGCAGCCAAGCGGCAGGGGCACCTGATGGCTACACCTTC. This codes for CASSQAAGAPDGYTF.

The rearrangement uses TRBV30 and TRBJ2-7; 8 bases are shared with TRBD1. Germline values: CDR1 GTSNPN, CDR2 SVGIG (reference sequence). Trimming took 0 bases from V and 3 from J; bases not matched to a gene: 4. The CDR3 contains 14 residues. The CDR3 spells CAWSVGTGGYEQYF. The CDR3 DNA follows: TGTGCCTGGAGTGTCGGGACAGGCGGCTACGAGCAGTACTTC. Based on the CDR3 plus reference TRBV30 and TRBJ2-7, the full variable domain is SQTIHQWPATLVQPVGSPLSLECTVEGTSNPNLYWYRQAAGRGLQLLFYSVGIGQISSEVPQNLSASRPQDRQFILSSKKLLLSDSGFYLCAWSVGTGGYEQYFGPGTRLTVT.

V and J are TRBV9 and TRBJ1-6; TRBD1 matches at 7 bases. V dropped 0 bases and J dropped 3; count of bases not matched to a gene: 3. The CDR3 spans 16 residues. Germline V gene data show CDR1 as SGDLS and CDR2 as YYNGEE. CDR3 bases: TGTGCCAGCAGCGTAGGAGCAGGGGGCTATAATTCACCCCTCCACTTT. This gives the protein CASSVGAGGYNSPLHF.

The rearrangement links TRBV7-7 to TRBJ2-1; D is unclear. The germline V gene encodes CDR1 SSHAT and CDR2 FNYEAQ (reference sequence). The CDR3 contains 13 residues. V was trimmed by 1 base and J by 4 bases, leaving 5 bases between them. CDR3 protein: CASSLEQYNEQFF. The CDR3, as DNA: TGTGCCAGCAGCTTAGAACAGTACAATGAGCAGTTCTTC. The full variable domain, with the rest looked up from reference TRBV7-7 and TRBJ2-1, is GAGVSQSPRYKVTKRGQDVTLRCDPISSHATLYWYQQALGQGPEFLTYFNYEAQPDKSGLPSDRFSAERPEGSISTLTIQRTEQRDSAMYRCASSLEQYNEQFFGPGTRLTVL.

On this clonotype: Germline is not matched at one junction end, which may reflect a read error. The J gene is TRBJ2-7, the V gene TRBV6-5; D unresolved. Germline V gene sequence: CDR1 MNHEY, CDR2 SVGAGI. CDR3 length: 13 residues. The CDR3 protein is CASSNSRGSEQYF. The CDR3 DNA reads TGTGCCAGCAGTAACTCTAGAGGTTCCGAGCAGTACTTC.

The chain combines TRBV25-1 with TRBJ1-2; perhaps TRBD1 as D (6 bases). The CDR3 runs to 14 residues. Germline lookup yields CDR1 MGHDK and CDR2 SYGVNS. Trimming took off 6 bases at V and 3 bases at J, with 14 bases between the two ends. CDR3 nucleotide sequence: TGTGCCAGCAGGGGACACCGTGAGGACTATGGCTACACCTTC. Encoded protein: CASRGHREDYGYTF.

The rearrangement links TRBV7-9 to TRBJ1-1; D gene uncertain. Between the trimmed V and J ends, which lost 1 base and 8 bases, there was a span of 8 bases. The CDR3 consists of 12 residues. Germline V CDR1 and CDR2: SEHNR, FQNEAQ (reference sequence). CDR3 amino acids: CASSLGTQEAFF. The CDR3 DNA reads TGTGCCAGCAGCTTAGGGACCCAAGAAGCTTTCTTT.

The chain links TRBV9 to TRBJ2-5, with 11 bases that match TRBD1. V shed 0 bases, J shed 1 base, and the junction held 5 bases outside the gene matches. Germline CDR1 reads SGDLS; CDR2 reads YYNGEE. The CDR3 consists of 17 residues. For the CDR3, the DNA is TGTGCCAGCAGCGTAGAGGGGGGACAGGGGGGCCAAGAGACCCAGTACTTC. Translating it yields CASSVEGGQGGQETQYF.

The chain's CDR3 is CASRNPNRLEQQYF. In DNA form, the CDR3 reads TGTGCCAGCAGGAACCCTAACAGACTAGAACAGCAGTACTTC. The chain is built from TRBV27 and TRBJ2-7; tentative D call: TRBD2 (6 bases). CDR3 length equals 14 residues. V lost 6 bases and J 8 bases, leaving 20 bases between the germline ends. The germline V gene encodes CDR1 MNHEY and CDR2 SMNVEV (reference sequence).

The V and J genes are TRBV7-9 and TRBJ2-3; D unresolved. The V gene's germline CDR1 is SEHNR and CDR2 FQNEAQ (reference sequence). The V gene lost 9 bases and the J gene lost 2 bases, with 3 bases spanning the gap. This CDR3 contains 10 residues. CDR3 region: CASDTDTQYF. The CDR3 DNA reads as TGTGCCAGTGACACAGATACGCAGTATTTT.

The chain links TRBV20-1 to TRBJ2-2; the D gene is possibly TRBD1 (6 bases). This CDR3 has 13 amino acids. Deletions cut 7 bases from V and 4 bases from J, with 13 bases between. Per germline, CDR1 DFQATT and CDR2 SNEGSKA (reference sequence). Here the CDR3 DNA reads TGCAGTGTCCCGACAGGACTCACCGGGGAGCTGTTTTTT. This translates into CSVPTGLTGELFF.

The J gene is TRBJ2-1, the V gene TRBV7-8; TRBD1 might be the D (6 bases). V lost 6 bases to trimming and J lost 5 bases, with 17 bases between them. The CDR3 has 15 amino acids. Germline values: CDR1 SGHVS, CDR2 FQNEAQ. Written as DNA, the CDR3 is TGTGCCAGCAGTTTTTCACGGACAGCAAACAATGAGCAGTTCTTC. It codes for CASSFSRTANNEQFF. Supplemented by reference TRBV7-8 and TRBJ2-1, the full variable domain reads GAGVSQSPRYKVAKRGQDVALRCDPISGHVSLFWYQQALGQGPEFLTYFQNEAQLDKSGLPSDRFFAERPEGSVSTLKIQRTQQEDSAVYLCASSFSRTANNEQFFGPGTRLTVL.

The chain recombines TRBV25-1 with TRBJ1-2; D is unresolved. Germline V gives CDR1 MGHDK, CDR2 SYGVNS. Trimming took off 2 bases at V and 3 bases at J, with 10 bases between the two ends. The CDR3 extends over 14 amino acids. The CDR3 sequence: CASSETGEDYGYTF. CDR3 in DNA: TGTGCCAGCAGTGAAACCGGGGAAGACTATGGCTACACCTTC.

V and J are TRBV5-4 and TRBJ2-5; 9 positions match TRBD1. The V segment lost 4 bases and the J segment 4 bases; nucleotides outside the gene matches: 8. Per the germline V gene, CDR1 is SGHNT and CDR2 is YYREEE (reference sequence). This CDR3 spans 15 amino acids. The CDR3 loop reads CASSVDRGKRETQYF. CDR3 in DNA: TGTGCCAGCAGCGTGGACAGGGGAAAAAGAGAGACCCAGTACTTC.

CDR3 protein: CASSLDRGSTEAFF. In nucleotides, the CDR3 is TGTGCCAGCAGTTTAGACAGGGGGAGCACTGAAGCTTTCTTT. This chain uses TRBV27 with TRBJ1-1, with 9 bases lining up with TRBD1. Trimming removed 2 bases from V and 4 bases from J; junction bases left unmatched: 2. The CDR3 loop spans 14 amino acids. Germline CDR1 and CDR2: MNHEY and SMNVEV (reference sequence).

The chain has TRBV28 and TRBJ2-7; D not certain. Germline CDR1 MDHEN, CDR2 SYDVKM. The CDR3 is made up of 14 amino acids. Deletions cut 5 bases from V and 2 bases from J, with 13 bases between. CDR3 residues: CASSATQAPYEQYF. DNA for the CDR3: TGTGCCAGCAGTGCGACTCAGGCTCCCTACGAGCAGTACTTC.